This entry is about one T cell receptor beta chain. The data belong to a study of technical replicates of blood from several donors. The table came from immunoSEQ multiplex PCR; TCRdb's copy has only in-frame clones and leaves some out. The sample records tens of thousands of clones, approximately 95% being singletons. The specimen sequenced was T cells isolated from PBMCs. The clonotype originates from a human donor in good health.

CDR3 coding DNA: TGTGCCAGTAGTACTTGGACAGGCTACTACGAGCAGTACTTC. Protein product: CASSTWTGYYEQYF. The V call is TRBV19, the J call TRBJ2-7, with 7 bases identical to TRBD1. The CDR3 loop spans 14 amino acids. The germline V gene has CDR1 LNHDA and CDR2 SQIVND (reference sequence). V shed 4 bases and J 3 bases; nucleotides not matched to a gene: 6.